Listed here are 30 T cell receptor beta chains from one sample, sequenced in a study of T cells in Graves' hyperthyroidism and ophthalmopathy. The source material, RNA transcripts, was used to amplify TCR beta CDR3 regions. Researchers ran a first-round RT-PCR on the TCR CDR3 using the HTBI primer set. TCRdb processed the multiplex PCR reads anew with MiXCR; each CDR3 protein has one entry. The data contain hundreds of thousands of distinct CDR3 sequences, roughly 15% of them singletons. Input material: blood. The receptors stem from a woman aged 40-49 years with Graves' ophthalmopathy.

This clonotype occurred many times. The chain recombines TRBV7-2 with TRBJ2-2; the D gene is possibly TRBD1 (6 bases). The germline V and J ends were trimmed by 2 bases and 1 base, with 17 bases remaining between them. Germline V gives CDR1 SGHTA, CDR2 FQGNSA. CDR3 length: 18 residues. The CDR3 loop is CASSLLHPGTLNTGELFF. CDR3 bases: TGTGCCAGCAGCTTACTCCACCCCGGGACACTGAACACCGGGGAGCTGTTTTTT.

This clonotype was found many times. The chain recombines TRBV11-2 with TRBJ2-5, with TRBD2 matching 9 bases. After removal of 4 bases from V and 5 bases from J, the junction contained 8 bases not matched to a gene. Germline-derived CDR1 and CDR2 are SGHAT and FQNNGV. This CDR3 comprises 15 residues. CDR3 region: CASSWYLAGEETQYF. In DNA, the CDR3 is TGTGCCAGCAGCTGGTACTTAGCGGGGGAGGAGACCCAGTACTTC.

The chain combines TRBV5-8 with TRBJ2-7, with TRBD2 matching 7 bases. The CDR3 length is 15 residues. Trimming removed 4 bases from V and 5 bases from J; junction bases left unmatched: 12. Germline V gene lookup returns CDR1 SGHTS and CDR2 YDEGEE. This CDR3 reads CASSLSVAGAHEQYF. The CDR3 bases are TGTGCCAGCAGCCTCTCTGTGGCGGGAGCGCACGAGCAGTACTTC.

There are many counts of this clonotype. This chain connects TRBV15 to TRBJ2-7, with a weak D call TRBD2 (6 bases). The CDR3 totals 15 residues. Trimming took off 4 bases at V and 2 bases at J, with 15 bases between the two ends. Germline V gene lookup returns CDR1 LNHNV and CDR2 YYDKDF (reference sequence). The CDR3 protein is CATSKDHSGPYEQYF. The CDR3 DNA reads as TGTGCCACCAGCAAGGATCATAGCGGTCCCTACGAGCAGTACTTC. The whole variable domain, remainder taken from reference TRBV15 and TRBJ2-7, is DAMVIQNPRYQVTQFGKPVTLSCSQTLNHNVMYWYQQKSSQAPKLLFHYYDKDFNNEADTPDNFQSRRPNTSFCFLDIRSPGLGDTAMYLCATSKDHSGPYEQYFGPGTRLTVT.

This clonotype was observed many times. The chain is built from TRBV7-3 and TRBJ2-2, with D unclear. Trimming removed 1 base at V and 4 bases at J, with 4 bases between. The CDR3 consists of 13 residues. Germline CDR1 SGHTA, CDR2 FQGTGA. In nucleotides, the CDR3 is TGTGCCAGCAGCTTAAAGGGCACCGGGGAGCTGTTTTTT. Encoded protein: CASSLKGTGELFF.

In its sample, this clonotype was seen many times. The chain combines TRBV15 with TRBJ1-5, with D unresolved. In germline, CDR1 is LNHNV, CDR2 YYDKDF (reference sequence). The CDR3 spans 14 residues. V gave up 2 bases and J gave up 7 bases, with 12 bases separating them. The CDR3 protein is CATSRTLAAQPQHF. CDR3 nucleotide sequence: TGTGCCACCAGCAGAACCCTGGCAGCCCAGCCCCAGCATTTT.

In its sample, this clonotype was seen a few times. The V gene is TRBV7-9, the J gene TRBJ1-1; D is possibly TRBD1 (5 bases). Trimming stripped 5 bases from V and 11 bases from J, with 12 bases between. This CDR3 region has 11 residues. Germline V gene sequence: CDR1 SEHNR, CDR2 FQNEAQ (reference sequence). The CDR3 sequence is CASSQTEEAFF. Written as DNA, the CDR3 is TGTGCCAGCAGCCAGACAGAGGAGGCTTTCTTT.

This clonotype was picked up many times. J is TRBJ2-3 and V is TRBV6-5; 10 bases are shared with TRBD1. This CDR3 is 14 amino acids long. The trim removed 4 bases at V and 5 bases at J, leaving 3 bases unmatched. From germline, CDR1 is MNHEY and CDR2 SVGAGI. CDR3 DNA sequence: TGTGCCAGCAGTTCCGGGACAGGGGAAGATACGCAGTATTTT. It specifies CASSSGTGEDTQYF.

The V and J genes are TRBV6-5 and TRBJ1-2; D gene unclear. CDR1 MNHEY and CDR2 SVGAGI come from the germline V gene. The V and J ends lost 2 bases and 2 bases respectively, with 9 bases between them. The length of the CDR3 is 14 residues. In nucleotides, the CDR3 is TGTGCCAGCAGTTACCGGGCTGTAAACTATGGCTACACCTTC. It is translated as CASSYRAVNYGYTF.

The sample holds many counts of this clonotype. This chain connects TRBV20-1 to TRBJ2-5; 11 nucleotides line up with TRBD2. The trim removed 6 bases at V and 2 bases at J, leaving 8 bases unmatched. Germline V lookup: CDR1 DFQATT, CDR2 SNEGSKA (reference sequence). The CDR3 has 15 amino acids. DNA of the CDR3: TGCAGTGCGACCGGGACTAGCGGAAATCAAGAGACCCAGTACTTC. Translation: CSATGTSGNQETQYF.

This clonotype was counted ten times or more. This chain joins TRBV3-1 and TRBJ2-4, with D perhaps matching TRBD1 (5 bases). This CDR3 is 13 amino acids long. The germline gives CDR1 LGHDT, CDR2 YNNKEL (reference sequence). Trimming stripped 4 bases from V and 8 bases from J, with 12 bases between. The CDR3 DNA follows: TGTGCCAGCAGCCCCAGGGTCTTCGACATTCAGTACTTC. This encodes CASSPRVFDIQYF.

This clonotype showed up many times. The rearrangement joins TRBV7-9 to TRBJ1-2; 7 nucleotides line up with TRBD1. This CDR3 has 13 residues. V gave up 5 bases and J gave up 5 bases; unmatched junction bases: 5. Germline V lookup: CDR1 SEHNR, CDR2 FQNEAQ (reference sequence). The CDR3 region is CASSGRGVYGYTF. Here the CDR3 DNA reads TGTGCCAGCAGCGGCAGGGGGGTGTATGGCTACACCTTC.

This clonotype has ten or more counts. The chain couples TRBV6-1 to TRBJ1-1, with TRBD1 as a possible D gene (5 bases). The V gene lost 7 bases and the J gene lost 5 bases, with 14 bases spanning the gap. The CDR3 consists of 13 residues. CDR1 and CDR2 (germline): MNHNS, SASEGT. CDR3 DNA: TGTGCCAGCACCTACCTGGGGGTTACTGAAGCTTTCTTT. It is translated as CASTYLGVTEAFF.

This rearrangement joins TRBV4-1 to TRBJ2-5; possibly TRBD2 for D (5 bases). The germline V and J ends were trimmed by 3 bases and 7 bases, with 12 bases remaining between them. This CDR3 region has 13 residues. Looked up from germline, CDR1 is MGHRA and CDR2 is YSYEKL. This CDR3 is CASSHISEATQYF. CDR3 sequence (DNA): TGCGCCAGCAGCCATATTAGCGAAGCGACCCAGTACTTC.

This clonotype appeared many times. This chain uses TRBV4-1 with TRBJ2-7, with D maybe TRBD2 (6 bases). Trimming pared 1 base from V and 3 bases from J, leaving 10 bases between. This CDR3 contains 14 residues. Germline-derived CDR1 and CDR2 are MGHRA and YSYEKL. In DNA form, the CDR3 reads TGCGCCAGCAGCCAAGCCCGGGGGATCTACGAGCAGTACTTC. As protein: CASSQARGIYEQYF.

This chain connects TRBV20-1 to TRBJ2-7; possibly TRBD1 or TRBD2 for D (5 bases each). Germline CDR1 is DFQATT and CDR2 is SNEGSKA (reference sequence). The CDR3 consists of 14 residues. Trimming took off 4 bases at V and 2 bases at J, with 15 bases between the two ends. The CDR3 loop reads CSAILEGITYEQYF. The CDR3 DNA follows: TGCAGTGCTATCTTAGAGGGGATTACCTACGAGCAGTACTTC.

This clonotype was counted between two and nine times. The CDR3 loop reads CSAEPQGAVTGELFF. The CDR3, as DNA: TGCAGCGCCGAACCACAGGGGGCCGTAACCGGGGAGCTGTTTTTT. The chain couples TRBV29-1 to TRBJ2-2, with TRBD1 matching 9 bases. Germline assignment: CDR1 SQVTM and CDR2 ANQGSEA. The CDR3 has 15 residues. The V and J ends lost 7 bases and 5 bases, in that order; junction bases with no gene match: 11.

This clonotype was seen ten or more times. The genes are TRBV10-3 and TRBJ1-2; 10 bases agree with TRBD1. CDR1 and CDR2 (germline): ENHRY, SYGVKD. V trimming: 10 bases; J trimming: 6 bases; junction bases outside the gene matches: 14. The length of the CDR3 is 15 residues. Written as DNA, the CDR3 is TGTGCCACAAAACCAAGGGGACAGGGGATCCATGGCTACACCTTC. Protein product: CATKPRGQGIHGYTF.

This clonotype has just a few counts. The V gene is TRBV28, the J gene TRBJ2-7; 8 bases line up with TRBD1. V was pared by 5 bases and J by 1 base, with 10 bases of the junction left unmatched. Germline-derived CDR1 and CDR2 are MDHEN and SYDVKM. The CDR3 has 16 residues. CDR3 loop: CASSGRSRTGSYEQYF. The CDR3 nucleotides are TGTGCCAGCAGTGGCCGCTCTCGGACAGGGTCCTACGAGCAGTACTTC. Supplemented by reference TRBV28 and TRBJ2-7, the full variable domain reads DVKVTQSSRYLVKRTGEKVFLECVQDMDHENMFWYRQDPGLGLRLIYFSYDVKMKEKGDIPEGYSVSREKKERFSLILESASTNQTSMYLCASSGRSRTGSYEQYFGPGTRLTVT.

CDR3 residues: CASSLGIIGRLSGANVLTF. The CDR3 DNA follows: TGTGCCAGCAGCTTAGGAATCATAGGCAGACTATCAGGGGCCAACGTCCTGACTTTC. J is TRBJ2-6 and V is TRBV13; tentative D call: TRBD2 (5 bases). V lost 0 bases, J lost 4 bases, and 19 bases lay in between. The germline V gene has CDR1 PRHDT and CDR2 FYEKMQ (reference sequence). The CDR3 runs to 19 residues.

This clonotype appeared many times. V and J are TRBV10-3 and TRBJ2-7, with 8 bases identical to TRBD2. Trimming removed 8 bases from V and 3 bases from J; junction bases left unmatched: 9. The V gene's germline CDR1 is ENHRY and CDR2 SYGVKD. The CDR3 sequence is 14 residues long. This chain's CDR3 is CAISHSGMLYEQYF. The CDR3 DNA reads as TGTGCCATCTCTCATAGCGGGATGCTCTACGAGCAGTACTTC.

At least ten counts were recorded for this clonotype. V is TRBV19 and J is TRBJ2-7; possible D gene TRBD2, 6 bases. CDR1 is LNHDA and CDR2 is SQIVND in the germline V gene (reference sequence). There are 15 residues in the CDR3. Between the trimmed V and J ends, which lost 7 bases and 2 bases, there was a span of 18 bases. CDR3 protein: CASKERLGGTYEQYF. The CDR3 DNA reads as TGTGCCAGTAAAGAGAGGCTCGGAGGGACCTACGAGCAGTACTTC.

The sample holds many counts of this clonotype. The conserved final phenylalanine or tryptophan is absent from the CDR3, which likely points to a read error. The rearrangement joins TRBV6-1 to TRBJ2-6; D is uncertain. Per the germline V gene, CDR1 is MNHNS and CDR2 is SASEGT. Trimming left V 7 bases short and J 3 bases short, with 10 bases between. The CDR3 length is 14 residues. The CDR3 protein is CASKTTFGANVLTS. CDR3 coding DNA: TGTGCCAGCAAGACCACTTTTGGGGCCAACGTCCTGACTTCC.

This clonotype was seen at least ten times. This rearrangement joins TRBV28 to TRBJ2-4, with TRBD2 as a possible D gene (6 bases). The CDR3 covers 18 residues. V lost 3 bases, J lost 0 bases, and 18 bases lay in between. Germline CDR1 and CDR2: MDHEN and SYDVKM. For the CDR3, the DNA is TGTGCCAGCAGTTTCCGGGGGACCTTTCAACTAGCCAAAAACATTCAGTACTTC. This codes for CASSFRGTFQLAKNIQYF.

This clonotype was picked up many times. The chain couples TRBV6-1 to TRBJ1-3, with 7 bases fitting TRBD1. The CDR3 has 16 residues. Germline CDR1 MNHNS, CDR2 SASEGT. V lost 5 bases to trimming and J lost 4 bases; unmatched junction nucleotides: 11. The CDR3 DNA is TGTGCCAGCAGTCCTGAACTGACAGGGTCCGGAAACACCATATATTTT. As protein: CASSPELTGSGNTIYF.

This clonotype was observed many times. The J gene is TRBJ1-5, the V gene TRBV30, with a tentative D call TRBD1 (5 bases). From germline, CDR1 is GTSNPN and CDR2 SVGIG (reference sequence). The V end lost 2 bases, the J end lost 5 bases, and 13 bases lay between the germline ends. This CDR3 has 14 residues. CDR3 in DNA: TGTGCCTGGAGTTTAGGGCAGGGTGATCAGCCCCAGCATTTT. Translation gives CAWSLGQGDQPQHF.

This clonotype has ten or more counts. The chain is built from TRBV19 and TRBJ2-2, with D perhaps being TRBD1 or TRBD2 (6 bases each). The CDR3 totals 15 residues. V was trimmed by 8 bases and J by 0 bases, leaving 13 bases between them. CDR1 is LNHDA, CDR2 SQIVND, per germline (reference sequence). This CDR3 reads CASRLEGANTGELFF. In DNA form, the CDR3 reads TGTGCCAGTCGACTGGAGGGGGCGAACACCGGGGAGCTGTTTTTT.

This clonotype was seen at least ten times. This chain uses TRBV24-1 with TRBJ2-5, with D perhaps matching TRBD1 (6 bases). This CDR3 has 15 amino acids. Between the trimmed V and J ends, which lost 0 bases and 3 bases, there was a span of 10 bases. The germline CDR1 and CDR2 sequences are KGHDR and SFDVKD. CDR3 coding DNA: TGTGCCACCAGTGATTTGATGGGGGCTGAAGAGACCCAGTACTTC. Translated, it gives CATSDLMGAEETQYF.

In this sample, this clonotype turned up a few times. DNA of the CDR3: TGCGCCAGCGCGACAGGGAGTACCTCTGGAAACACCATATATTTT. Its translation is CASATGSTSGNTIYF. The V call is TRBV5-1, the J call TRBJ1-3, with 7 bases identical to TRBD1. After removal of 7 bases from V and 0 bases from J, the junction contained 7 bases not matched to a gene. Per the germline V gene, CDR1 is SGHRS and CDR2 is YFSETQ. This CDR3 is built from 15 residues.

This clonotype was seen many times. The CDR3 reads CSATLAGVAYEQYF. In DNA, the CDR3 is TGCAGCGCCACACTAGCGGGAGTCGCCTACGAGCAGTACTTC. This chain links TRBV29-1 with TRBJ2-7, with 11 nucleotides matching TRBD2. The CDR3 length is 14 residues. The V segment lost 7 bases and the J segment 2 bases; nucleotides outside the gene matches: 7. Germline-derived CDR1 and CDR2 are SQVTM and ANQGSEA.